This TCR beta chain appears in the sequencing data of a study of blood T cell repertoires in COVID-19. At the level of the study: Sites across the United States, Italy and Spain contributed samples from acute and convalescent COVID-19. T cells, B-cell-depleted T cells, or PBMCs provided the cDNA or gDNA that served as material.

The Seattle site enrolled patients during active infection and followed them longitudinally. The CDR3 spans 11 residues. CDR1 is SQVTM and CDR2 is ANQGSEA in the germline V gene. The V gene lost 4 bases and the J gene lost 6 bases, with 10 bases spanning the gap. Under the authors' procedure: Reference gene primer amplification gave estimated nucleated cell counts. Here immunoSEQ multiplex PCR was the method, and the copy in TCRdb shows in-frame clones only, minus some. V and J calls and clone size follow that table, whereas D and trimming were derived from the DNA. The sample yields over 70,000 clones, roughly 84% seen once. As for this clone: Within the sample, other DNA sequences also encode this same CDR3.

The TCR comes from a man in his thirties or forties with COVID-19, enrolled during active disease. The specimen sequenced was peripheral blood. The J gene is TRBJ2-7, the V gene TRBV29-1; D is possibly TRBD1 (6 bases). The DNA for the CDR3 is TGCAGCGTTGGAACAGGGCCCGAGCAGTACTTC. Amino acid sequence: CSVGTGPEQYF.